Listed below are T cell receptor beta chains from one sample, sequenced in a study of cytomegalovirus exposure and HLA in healthy donors. TCRdb's table, derived via immunoSEQ multiplex PCR, lists solely in-frame clones and lacks some. The data show approximately 170,000 clones, roughly 72% seen once. Sample: PBMCs. The receptors shown here come from a man in his forties or fifties in good health and CMV-seronegative. Each CDR3 is given with its conserved first and last residue. A D gene is named only where the DNA matches it firmly. The size of a clone is reported for some rows only, either as once, few or many, or as a class for expanded clones.

>TRBJ2-7|.|TRBV7-2|.
TGTGCCAGCAGCTTCCAGGGATACGAGCAGTACTTC
CASSFQGYEQYF
>TRBJ2-2|.|TRBV6-5|.
TGTGCCAGCACCCCAGGGGCGGGTTTGGGCGGGGAGCTGTTTTTT
CASTPGAGLGGELFF
>TRBJ2-1|.|TRBV7-9|TRBD1
TGTGCCTCGACAGGGCTCACCTACTCCTACAATGAGCAGTTCTTC
CASTGLTYSYNEQFF
>TRBJ1-2|.|TRBV29-1|TRBD1
TGCAGCACCAGGACAGGGGGGCCTATTCGGAGTGGCTACACCTTC
CSTRTGGPIRSGYTF
>TRBJ2-2|.|TRBV10-2|TRBD1
TGCGCCAGCGTGGACAGGGGGCACACCGGGGAGCTGTTTTTT
CASVDRGHTGELFF
>TRBJ2-1|.|TRBV5-1|.
TGCGCCAGCAGCTTGCCTAGCACTGAGCAGTTCTTC
CASSLPSTEQFF
>TRBJ1-2|.|TRBV7-9|TRBD1
TGTGCCAGCAGCTTTGGGGACAGGGGTAACTATGGCTACACCTTC
CASSFGDRGNYGYTF
>TRBJ1-1|once|TRBV18|TRBD1
TGTGCCAGCTCAAGGGACAGGCGGGGTACTGAAGCTTTCTTT
CASSRDRRGTEAFF
>TRBJ2-3|few|TRBV2|TRBD2
TGTGCCAGCAGTGAAGCGGCGGGGGGTTACTATTCTAGCACAGATACGCAGTATTTT
CASSEAAGGYYSSTDTQYF
>TRBJ2-3|.|TRBV10-1|TRBD2
TGCGCCAGCAGTGAGTCTGGGACTATCCCAGATACGCAGTATTTT
CASSESGTIPDTQYF
>TRBJ1-2|.|TRBV14|.
TGTGCCAGCAGCCAGATCCCGACAGTTTTCTACACCTTC
CASSQIPTVFYTF
>TRBJ2-5|.|TRBV10-1|TRBD2
TGCGCCAGCAGTCGGCAGCGGGGGACCCAAGAGACCCAGTACTTC
CASSRQRGTQETQYF
>TRBJ2-5|.|TRBV5-6|.
TGTGCCAGCAGCTTGGACAGGGAGACCCAGTACTTC
CASSLDRETQYF
>TRBJ2-7|.|TRBV25-1|.
TGTGCCAGCAGTGCCCCAGATTACGAGCAGTACTTC
CASSAPDYEQYF
>TRBJ2-3|.|TRBV9|.
TGTGCCAGCAGGGGCGGGAGCACAGATACGCAGTATTTT
CASRGGSTDTQYF
>TRBJ1-4|.|TRBV5-5|TRBD1
TGTGCCAGCAGCTTATGGGGGACAGGAAAACTGTTTTTT
CASSLWGTGKLFF
>TRBJ1-1|once|TRBV6-5|.
TGTGCCAGCAGCCGCAGGGGCTCTGAAGCTTTCTTT
CASSRRGSEAFF
>TRBJ2-1|.|TRBV28|.
TGTGCCAGCAAGGAGGGAACTGATTACAATGAGCAGTTCTTC
CASKEGTDYNEQFF
>TRBJ2-3|.|TRBV11-3|.
TGTGCCAGCAGTCCGAGCACAGATACGCAGTATTTT
CASSPSTDTQYF
>TRBJ1-2|.|TRBV27|.
TGTGCCAGCAGTTTGAGCGGAGCAAACTATGGCTACACCTTC
CASSLSGANYGYTF
>TRBJ2-5|.|TRBV19|TRBD2
TGTGCCAGTAGTATAACTAGCGGGGAGACCCAGTACTTC
CASSITSGETQYF
>TRBJ2-5|once|TRBV28|TRBD1
TGTGCCAGCAGTCCGGGACAGTCAAGATGGACCCAGTACTTC
CASSPGQSRWTQYF
>TRBJ2-7|few|TRBV15|TRBD2
TGTGCCACTTCTTCGACTAGCGGGACTTACGAGCAGTACTTC
CATSSTSGTYEQYF
>TRBJ1-2|once|TRBV6-5|.
TGTGCCAGCAGCTCCGACAGCGTACCCTATGGCTACACCTTC
CASSSDSVPYGYTF
>TRBJ2-1|few|TRBV6-6|TRBD2
TGTGCCAGCAGTCCTAGCGGGAGGGCAGGGAATGAGCAGTTCTTC
CASSPSGRAGNEQFF
>TRBJ2-7|.|TRBV19|TRBD2
TGTGCCAGTAGTATAGGTCTAGCGGGAGTCGCTTTGGCTCGGGAGCAGTACTTC
CASSIGLAGVALAREQYF
>TRBJ2-1|.|TRBV18|.
TGTGCCAGCTCACTTAGCGGTGGGGGGTACAATGAGCAGTTCTTC
CASSLSGGGYNEQFF
>TRBJ1-2|.|TRBV4-1|TRBD1
TGCGCCAGCAGCCTCAATCGGGACAGCGCATTACTCTATGGCTACACCTTC
CASSLNRDSALLYGYTF
>TRBJ2-7|.|TRBV5-5|.
TGTGCCAGCAGCTTGGGCCCGGGTCAAAACTACGAGCAGTACTTC
CASSLGPGQNYEQYF
>TRBJ1-5|.|TRBV30|TRBD1
TGTGCCTGGGACAGGGGAGGAGGCAATCAGCCCCAGCATTTT
CAWDRGGGNQPQHF
>TRBJ2-1|few|TRBV11-2|.
TGTGCCAGCAGCGTACTAGGCAGTGAGCAGTTCTTC
CASSVLGSEQFF
>TRBJ2-5|.|TRBV29-1|.
TGCAGCGCCTCAGGGTCGGTGGGAGAGACCCAGTACTTC
CSASGSVGETQYF
>TRBJ1-1|.|TRBV7-2|.
TGTGCCAGCAGCCTGGATTGGGGGGACACTGAAGCTTTCTTT
CASSLDWGDTEAFF
>TRBJ1-2|.|TRBV5-1|TRBD1
TGCGCCAGCAGCCTCCGGACAGGGGGCTATGTCTACACCTTC
CASSLRTGGYVYTF